The 26 T cell receptor beta chains given below trace back to one sample, sequenced in a study of blood T cell repertoires in COVID-19. Assay used: immunoSEQ multiplex PCR; TCRdb lists only in-frame clones, some missing. The data contain approximately 120,000 clones, roughly 80% of them singletons. Material: PBMCs or T cells enriched from blood (not recorded which). These receptors were obtained from a young man who had recovered from COVID-19.

The genes are TRBV18 and TRBJ1-6; unclear D gene. Germline V lookup: CDR1 KGHSH, CDR2 LQKENI. The CDR3 is 16 amino acids. Trimming cost V 4 bases and J 5 bases, with 15 bases left between them. CDR3 sequence (DNA): TGTGCCAGCTCACGGATGTCGACGGCGGATAATTCACCCCTCCACTTT. This codes for CASSRMSTADNSPLHF.

J is TRBJ2-2 and V is TRBV9, with 12 bases matching TRBD1. Per the germline V gene, CDR1 is SGDLS and CDR2 is YYNGEE. V was clipped by 4 bases and J by 7 bases; unmatched bases: 8. The CDR3 consists of 16 residues. CDR3 DNA sequence: TGTGCCAGCAGCCCCACGGGACAGGGGGCGGGCGGGGAGCTGTTTTTT. This codes for CASSPTGQGAGGELFF. The full variable domain, its missing parts supplied by reference TRBV9 and TRBJ2-2, is DSGVTQTPKHLITATGQRVTLRCSPRSGDLSVYWYQQSLDQGLQFLIQYYNGEERAKGNILERFSAQQFPDLHSELNLSSLELGDSALYFCASSPTGQGAGGELFFGEGSRLTVL.

The genes are TRBV5-1 and TRBJ1-1; D is undetermined. This CDR3 comprises 14 residues. Germline lookup yields CDR1 SGHRS and CDR2 YFSETQ. V dropped 4 bases and J dropped 1 base, with 11 bases sitting between them. CDR3 residues: CASSPLSGNTEAFF. Written as DNA, the CDR3 is TGCGCCAGCAGCCCCCTGTCGGGGAACACTGAAGCTTTCTTT.

This clone was seen once. The V call is TRBV7-9, the J call TRBJ2-5; 9 positions agree with TRBD1. Unmatched junction bases numbered 4, after V lost 3 bases and J lost 2 bases. Looked up from germline, CDR1 is SEHNR and CDR2 is FQNEAQ (reference sequence). This CDR3 is built from 15 residues. This CDR3 is CASSFRGTGQETQYF. CDR3 coding DNA: TGTGCCAGCAGCTTCAGGGGGACAGGGCAAGAGACCCAGTACTTC. Full variable domain (missing parts from reference TRBV7-9 and TRBJ2-5): DTGVSQNPRHKITKRGQNVTFRCDPISEHNRLYWYRQTLGQGPEFLTYFQNEAQLEKSRLLSDRFSAERPKGSFSTLEIQRTEQGDSAMYLCASSFRGTGQETQYFGPGTRLLVL.

This CDR3 reads CASEERAGGYNEQFF. The CDR3 nucleotides read TGTGCCAGCGAAGAGCGAGCGGGGGGTTACAATGAGCAGTTCTTC. The chain joins TRBV25-1 to TRBJ2-1; the match to TRBD2 covers 9 bases. The V gene's germline CDR1 is MGHDK and CDR2 SYGVNS. V gave up 8 bases and J gave up 4 bases; unmatched junction bases: 9. The CDR3 consists of 15 residues.

V usage is TRBV2 and J usage is TRBJ2-1; TRBD2 aligns across 10 bases. Germline V gene lookup returns CDR1 SNHLY and CDR2 FYNNEI. This CDR3 comprises 16 residues. V dropped 4 bases and J dropped 4; count of bases not matched to a gene: 7. The CDR3 region has the DNA TGTGCCAGCAGTGGCCTAGCGGGGGCGCGGTACAATGAGCAGTTCTTC. It yields the protein CASSGLAGARYNEQFF.

The rearrangement uses TRBV6-5 and TRBJ2-7; D is perhaps TRBD2 (5 bases). CDR1 MNHEY and CDR2 SVGAGI come from the germline V gene. Trimming removed 5 bases from V and 6 bases from J, with 11 bases in between. The CDR3 spans 12 residues. The CDR3 DNA reads TGTGCCAGCAGTATTCGGGGATCCGAGCAGTACGTC. Encoded protein: CASSIRGSEQYV.

This clone has more than one count but fewer than ten. The V and J genes are TRBV6-5 and TRBJ1-2; D uncertain. The CDR3 covers 14 residues. The V end was cut by 4 bases, the J end by 5 bases, with 14 bases between. Germline-derived CDR1 and CDR2 are MNHEY and SVGAGI. CDR3 in DNA: TGTGCCAGCAGTTCTTCTCCCGACATATATGGCTACACCTTC. Translated: CASSSSPDIYGYTF.

The chain recombines TRBV15 with TRBJ1-5; TRBD1 matches 7 bases. Germline trimming cut 3 bases from V and 6 bases from J; bases unmatched to any gene: 11. The CDR3 has 16 residues. CDR1 and CDR2 from the germline V gene are LNHNV and YYDKDF (reference sequence). The CDR3 DNA follows: TGTGCCACCAGCAGGGCCACAGGGGTCTCTCCTCAGCCCCAGCATTTT. Its translation: CATSRATGVSPQPQHF. Full variable domain (outside the CDR3, taken from reference TRBV15 and TRBJ1-5): DAMVIQNPRYQVTQFGKPVTLSCSQTLNHNVMYWYQQKSSQAPKLLFHYYDKDFNNEADTPDNFQSRRPNTSFCFLDIRSPGLGDTAMYLCATSRATGVSPQPQHFGDGTRLSIL.

This chain connects TRBV7-2 to TRBJ2-7; 11 bases agree with TRBD1. Germline trimming cut 5 bases from V and 2 bases from J; bases unmatched to any gene: 2. The CDR3 is 14 residues long. Germline V gene lookup returns CDR1 SGHTA and CDR2 FQGNSA. The CDR3 here is CASSTDRGPYEQYF. CDR3 nucleotide sequence: TGTGCCAGCAGCACGGACAGGGGGCCCTACGAGCAGTACTTC.

V is TRBV12-3 or TRBV12-4 and J is TRBJ1-2; D is unresolved. Trimming took off 3 bases at V and 4 bases at J, with 9 bases between the two ends. This CDR3 is built from 13 residues. CDR3 protein: CASSFTGTYGYTF. DNA for the CDR3: TGTGCCAGCAGTTTCACGGGTACCTATGGCTACACCTTC.

This chain connects TRBV7-3 to TRBJ2-2; 7 bases fit TRBD1. V lost 0 bases, J lost 4 bases, and 5 bases stayed unmatched. Germline CDR1 reads SGHTA; CDR2 reads FQGTGA. This CDR3 comprises 16 residues. The CDR3 sequence is CASSLTISGGTGELFF. CDR3 nucleotides: TGTGCCAGCAGCTTAACTATTTCAGGGGGCACCGGGGAGCTGTTTTTT.

The chain is built from TRBV7-3 and TRBJ2-7; D possibly corresponds to TRBD2 (6 bases). The germline V gene encodes CDR1 SGHTA and CDR2 FQGTGA. Trimming removed 1 base from V and 7 bases from J, with 11 bases in between. The CDR3 length is 13 residues. The CDR3 DNA is TGTGCCAGCAGCTTAAATGCGGCGGGAGAGCAGTACTTC. Translated, it gives CASSLNAAGEQYF.

The chain joins TRBV5-4 to TRBJ1-1, with 10 bases that match TRBD1. Germline CDR1 and CDR2: SGHNT and YYREEE (reference sequence). The CDR3 runs 13 residues. V lost 5 bases and J lost 6; bases outside the gene matches: 4. CDR3 sequence: CASSRDRGSEAFF. In DNA, the CDR3 is TGTGCCAGCAGTCGGGACAGGGGTTCTGAAGCTTTCTTT.

The gene calls are TRBV4-1 and TRBJ2-7, with TRBD2 identical over 9 bases. Germline V gene sequence: CDR1 MGHRA, CDR2 YSYEKL. The junction had 0 bases not matched to a gene; V was cut back by 3 bases and J by 3 bases. The CDR3 loop spans 13 amino acids. This chain's CDR3 is CASSQTSGYEQYF. CDR3 DNA sequence: TGCGCCAGCAGCCAGACTAGCGGCTACGAGCAGTACTTC.

The genes are TRBV13 and TRBJ2-1, with TRBD2 matching 12 bases. This CDR3 has 15 residues. Germline V lookup: CDR1 PRHDT, CDR2 FYEKMQ (reference sequence). V shed 6 bases and J 9 bases; nucleotides not matched to a gene: 9. CDR3 residues: CASRRTSGKAGEQFF. As DNA, the CDR3 is TGTGCCAGCAGACGGACTAGCGGGAAAGCGGGTGAGCAGTTCTTC.

This chain joins TRBV19 and TRBJ2-3; 7 nucleotides agree with TRBD1. This CDR3 has 15 amino acids. J was trimmed by 2 bases and V by 3 bases; bases with no gene match: 5. CDR1 and CDR2 (germline): LNHDA, SQIVND (reference sequence). The CDR3 spells CASSMGQRFTDTQYF. DNA of the CDR3: TGTGCCAGTAGTATGGGACAGAGATTCACAGATACGCAGTATTTT. The full variable domain, completed using reference TRBV19 and TRBJ2-3, is DGGITQSPKYLFRKEGQNVTLSCEQNLNHDAMYWYRQDPGQGLRLIYYSQIVNDFQKGDIAEGYSVSREKKESFPLTVTSAQKNPTAFYLCASSMGQRFTDTQYFGPGTRLTVL.

The chain is built from TRBV6-1 and TRBJ2-4, with a tentative D call TRBD2 (6 bases). Germline CDR1 reads MNHNS; CDR2 reads SASEGT. V dropped 2 bases and J dropped 8 bases, with 16 bases sitting between them. The CDR3 sequence is 15 residues long. CDR3: CASSEFIREADIQYF. The CDR3 coding sequence is TGTGCCAGCAGTGAATTTATCAGGGAGGCCGACATTCAGTACTTC.

This chain joins TRBV5-4 and TRBJ2-7; D is possibly TRBD1 (5 bases). The germline V and J ends were trimmed by 3 bases and 0 bases, with 7 bases remaining between them. The CDR3 consists of 13 residues. CDR1 and CDR2 from the germline V gene are SGHNT and YYREEE (reference sequence). DNA of the CDR3: TGTGCCAGCAGCTCCAGGGACTCCTACGAGCAGTACGTC. It codes for CASSSRDSYEQYV.

The chain recombines TRBV19 with TRBJ1-2; 7 nucleotides agree with TRBD1. V lost 7 bases to trimming and J lost 4 bases; unmatched junction nucleotides: 15. Per the germline V gene, CDR1 is LNHDA and CDR2 is SQIVND (reference sequence). This CDR3 is built from 16 residues. The CDR3 here is CASTSGGRTPLYGYTF. CDR3 DNA sequence: TGTGCCAGTACCTCAGGGGGGAGGACCCCCCTCTATGGCTACACCTTC.

The CDR3 DNA follows: TGTGCCAGCAGTTCTTTGACAGAACAAGAGACCCAGTACTTC. Protein: CASSSLTEQETQYF. The chain joins TRBV27 to TRBJ2-5; maybe TRBD1 (5 bases). CDR3 size: 14 residues. Trimming stripped 4 bases from V and 2 bases from J, with 11 bases between. Germline CDR1 is MNHEY and CDR2 is SMNVEV (reference sequence).

The rearrangement links TRBV30 to TRBJ2-5; TRBD2 agrees at 11 bases. The CDR3 runs 15 residues. Germline V gives CDR1 GTSNPN, CDR2 SVGIG (reference sequence). The V and J ends lost 5 bases and 4 bases, in that order; junction bases with no gene match: 9. CDR3 protein: CAWVPTSGSAETQYF. The CDR3 coding sequence is TGTGCCTGGGTCCCCACTAGCGGGAGTGCAGAGACCCAGTACTTC.

This chain uses TRBV11-2 with TRBJ2-1; maybe TRBD1 (6 bases). The germline gives CDR1 SGHAT, CDR2 FQNNGV. The CDR3 covers 17 residues. V gave up 7 bases and J gave up 5 bases, with 24 bases separating them. The chain's CDR3 is CASNAAGQTFFDNEQFF. In DNA, the CDR3 is TGTGCCAGCAACGCCGCCGGACAGACGTTTTTTGACAATGAGCAGTTCTTC.

This sequence joins TRBV7-9 and TRBJ1-1, with 7 bases identical to TRBD1. The CDR3 is 14 amino acids. V gave up 5 bases and J gave up 1 base; unmatched junction bases: 4. CDR1 is SEHNR, CDR2 FQNEAQ, per germline (reference sequence). The CDR3 is CASSNGTANTEAFF. The CDR3 nucleotides read TGTGCCAGCAGCAATGGGACAGCGAACACTGAAGCTTTCTTT.

The CDR3 nucleotides are TGTGCCAGCAGCACCGGACAGGGGGATAGCAATCAGCCCCAGCATTTT. The encoded protein is CASSTGQGDSNQPQHF. The rearrangement uses TRBV5-6 and TRBJ1-5; 10 nucleotides line up with TRBD1. The V gene end was trimmed by 4 bases and the J gene end by 0 bases; junction bases not matched to a gene: 4. Germline CDR1 is SGHDT and CDR2 is YYEEEE. The CDR3 is 16 residues long.

The genes are TRBV3-1 (or the pseudogene TRBV3-2) and TRBJ1-1, with a possible D match to TRBD1 (5 bases). The CDR3 covers 14 residues. Germline CDR1 LGHDT, CDR2 YNNKEL (reference sequence). With 2 bases removed from V and 4 bases from J, the gap between germline ends came to 11 bases. CDR3 residues: CASSQSAGLTEAFF. CDR3 bases: TGTGCCAGCAGCCAATCCGCAGGGCTCACTGAAGCTTTCTTT.